This entry lists 21 T cell receptor beta chains sequenced from one sample in a study of spatial heterogeneity in lung cancer. The time point denotes: sample taken at primary tumor resection. The study sequenced unsorted whole RNA from tumor, nontumor lung or frozen PBMC. TCRdb reprocessed the 5' RACE reads via MiXCR and lists one record per CDR3 protein. Here the sample spans 89,000 or so distinct CDR3 sequences, approximately 18% being singletons. Sequencing was performed on PBMCs, taken at surgery. The receptors derive from a male donor with early-stage non-small cell lung cancer.

The chain joins TRBV6-1 to TRBJ1-2; a possible D gene is TRBD1 (5 bases). This CDR3 has 15 amino acids. V was clipped by 8 bases and J by 2 bases, with 18 bases between them. The germline V gene has CDR1 MNHNS and CDR2 SASEGT. DNA of the CDR3: TGTGCCAGCTGCGCCGAGGGGTACTCAAACTATGGCTACACCTTC. It yields the protein CASCAEGYSNYGYTF.

This clonotype was recorded a few times. The rearrangement links TRBV5-1 to TRBJ2-3; D assignment may be TRBD1 or TRBD2 (5 bases each). Germline CDR1 is SGHRS and CDR2 is YFSETQ. The V and J ends lost 0 bases and 11 bases respectively, with 13 bases between them. CDR3 length equals 13 residues. CDR3 nucleotides: TGCGCCAGCAGCTTGGTTGCTGGGGACGGGCAGTATTTT. This gives the protein CASSLVAGDGQYF.

V is TRBV2 and J is TRBJ2-2; D might be TRBD2 (5 bases). Trimming cost V 7 bases and J 5 bases, with 11 bases left between them. The CDR3 runs 13 residues. The germline V gene encodes CDR1 SNHLY and CDR2 FYNNEI. This CDR3 reads CASMQGGTGELFF. CDR3 DNA: TGTGCCAGCATGCAAGGCGGGACCGGGGAGCTGTTTTTT. The full variable domain, in which reference TRBV2 and TRBJ2-2 provide the parts outside the CDR3, is EPEVTQTPSHQVTQMGQEVILRCVPISNHLYFYWYRQILGQKVEFLVSFYNNEISEKSEIFDDQFSVERPDGSNFTLKIRSTKLEDSAMYFCASMQGGTGELFFGEGSRLTVL.

This rearrangement joins TRBV5-1 to TRBJ2-7; 7 positions agree with TRBD1. The CDR3 covers 13 residues. V lost 4 bases, J lost 10 bases, and 11 bases stayed unmatched. Germline values: CDR1 SGHRS, CDR2 YFSETQ. The CDR3 nucleotides read TGCGCCAGCAGCCGGGGAGACAGGGAATCACAGTACTTC. Amino acid sequence: CASSRGDRESQYF.

The chain couples TRBV5-1 to TRBJ2-7, with 9 bases lining up with TRBD2. V was clipped by 2 bases and J by 7 bases; unmatched bases: 10. From germline, CDR1 is SGHRS and CDR2 YFSETQ. The CDR3 totals 15 residues. CDR3 in DNA: TGCGCCAGCAGCTTTGGGGGACTAGCAGACCCTGAGCAGTACTTC. It codes for CASSFGGLADPEQYF.

The table lists this clonotype with many counts. The CDR3 reads CASSLVWGTEAFF. The CDR3, as DNA: TGTGCCAGCAGCTTAGTTTGGGGGACTGAAGCTTTCTTT. The chain links TRBV7-9 to TRBJ1-1, with D tentatively TRBD1 (5 bases). Looked up from germline, CDR1 is SEHNR and CDR2 is FQNEAQ (reference sequence). This CDR3 is built from 13 residues. V dropped 1 base and J dropped 5 bases, with 8 bases sitting between them.

A few counts support this clonotype. The chain couples TRBV2 to TRBJ1-4; D is unclear. Germline V CDR1 and CDR2: SNHLY, FYNNEI. The CDR3 totals 13 residues. Trimming removed 4 bases at V and 7 bases at J, with 10 bases between. The CDR3 DNA reads as TGTGCCAGCAGTGTTAATTGGGGTGAAAAACTGTTTTTT. Its translation: CASSVNWGEKLFF.

In its sample, this clonotype was seen a few times. One junction end does not reproduce the germline sequence, and a read error may be involved. The chain combines TRBV7-2 with TRBJ1-4, with unresolved D. Germline CDR1 and CDR2: SGHTA and FQGNSA. The CDR3 is 15 residues long. The CDR3 DNA follows: TGTGCCAGCAGCCCCTCCCCGTCATCCGTTGAAAAGCTGTTTTTT. Protein product: CASSPSPSSVEKLFF.

This clonotype was recorded a few times. V usage is TRBV5-1 and J usage is TRBJ2-1; 12 nucleotides match TRBD2. CDR1 and CDR2 (germline): SGHRS, YFSETQ. The CDR3 consists of 14 residues. With V trimmed by 1 base and J by 8 bases, 1 base remained unmatched. CDR3 sequence (DNA): TGCGCCAGCAGCTTGACTAGCGGGAGGTATGAGCAGTTCTTC. Translated, it gives CASSLTSGRYEQFF. The variable domain in full, with the rest retrieved from reference TRBV5-1 and TRBJ2-1, is KAGVTQTPRYLIKTRGQQVTLSCSPISGHRSVSWYQQTPGQGLQFLFEYFSETQRNKGNFPGRFSGRQFSNSRSEMNVSTLELGDSALYLCASSLTSGRYEQFFGPGTRLTVL.

In this sample, this clonotype turned up a few times. This chain uses TRBV2 with TRBJ1-5, with D possibly TRBD1 on 5 matching bases. Trimming took 6 bases from V and 6 from J, leaving 15 bases between them. Germline V lookup: CDR1 SNHLY, CDR2 FYNNEI. The CDR3 covers 14 residues. The CDR3 sequence: CASRDSGLSQPQHF. The CDR3 coding sequence is TGTGCCAGCAGGGACTCAGGGTTAAGTCAGCCCCAGCATTTT.

The chain carries TRBV6-6 and TRBJ2-7; tentatively, D is TRBD1 (6 bases). Deletions cut 5 bases from V and 3 bases from J, with 11 bases between. CDR3 length equals 13 residues. Per the germline V gene, CDR1 is MNHNY and CDR2 is SVGAGI (reference sequence). CDR3 in amino acids: CASSPGQIYEQYF. CDR3 sequence (DNA): TGTGCCAGCAGTCCAGGACAGATCTACGAGCAGTACTTC.

This clonotype was observed a handful of times. V is TRBV27 and J is TRBJ2-2; 11 positions agree with TRBD2. This CDR3 comprises 17 residues. The V gene end was trimmed by 4 bases and the J gene end by 1 base; junction bases not matched to a gene: 5. Per the germline V gene, CDR1 is MNHEY and CDR2 is SMNVEV (reference sequence). The CDR3 here is CASSSGLAVGNTGELFF. CDR3 coding DNA: TGTGCCAGCAGTTCGGGACTAGCGGTGGGGAACACCGGGGAGCTGTTTTTT.

This chain links TRBV11-2 with TRBJ2-3; D unresolved. Germline values: CDR1 SGHAT, CDR2 FQNNGV. The CDR3 has 15 residues. V was shortened by 0 bases and J by 10 bases, with 17 bases between the two germline ends. CDR3 bases: TGTGCCAGCAGCTTAGATCCGTTGAGAGCTACCGCGCAGTATTTT. Translation gives CASSLDPLRATAQYF. The full variable domain, rest sourced from reference TRBV11-2 and TRBJ2-3, is EAGVAQSPRYKIIEKRQSVAFWCNPISGHATLYWYQQILGQGPKLLIQFQNNGVVDDSQLPKDRFSAERLKGVDSTLKIQPAKLEDSAVYLCASSLDPLRATAQYFGPGTRLTVL.

Only a few counts were recorded for this clonotype. V and J are TRBV5-1 and TRBJ2-1; a possible D gene is TRBD2 (5 bases). The CDR3 has 14 residues. Germline-derived CDR1 and CDR2 are SGHRS and YFSETQ. V was clipped by 1 base and J by 7 bases, with 12 bases between them. In DNA form, the CDR3 reads TGCGCCAGCAGCTTGCCTAGAGGGTGGAATGAGCAGTTCTTC. As protein: CASSLPRGWNEQFF.

This chain joins TRBV10-2 and TRBJ2-5; 11 bases are a match to TRBD2. Unmatched junction bases numbered 1, after V lost 6 bases and J lost 1 base. Germline V gene data show CDR1 as WSHSY and CDR2 as SAAADI. The CDR3 has 14 amino acids. The CDR3 reads CASRTSGIQETQYF. The CDR3 DNA reads as TGCGCCAGCAGGACTAGCGGGATCCAAGAGACCCAGTACTTC.

This clonotype was recorded many times. The chain joins TRBV24-1 to TRBJ1-1; unclear D gene. Germline values: CDR1 KGHDR, CDR2 SFDVKD. V gave up 4 bases and J gave up 8 bases, with 10 bases separating them. The CDR3 is made up of 12 amino acids. This CDR3 is CATSELPGEAFF. The DNA for the CDR3 is TGTGCCACCAGTGAGTTACCGGGAGAAGCTTTCTTT.

This CDR3 reads CASSQDVGSYNEQFF. The CDR3 DNA reads TGTGCCAGCAGCCAAGACGTTGGGTCCTACAATGAGCAGTTCTTC. J is TRBJ2-1 and V is TRBV3-1; no reliable D call. The CDR3 consists of 15 residues. The V end lost 0 bases, the J end lost 1 base, and 7 bases lay between the germline ends. Germline V gene data show CDR1 as LGHDT and CDR2 as YNNKEL (reference sequence).

The CDR3 spells CASSPGDRVVGELFF. CDR3 coding DNA: TGCGCCAGCAGCCCGGGGGACAGGGTTGTCGGGGAGCTGTTTTTT. The chain carries TRBV5-1 and TRBJ2-2; 9 nucleotides match TRBD1. The V gene's germline CDR1 is SGHRS and CDR2 YFSETQ. Trimming removed 4 bases from V and 7 bases from J; junction bases left unmatched: 8. The CDR3 is 15 residues long.

This clonotype was seen a few times. The chain couples TRBV4-2 to TRBJ1-2; D is uncertain. V was cut by 1 base and J by 0 bases, with 12 bases left in between. CDR3 length equals 16 residues. Germline-derived CDR1 and CDR2 are LGHNA and YNFKEQ. The CDR3 DNA follows: TGTGCCAGCAGCCAAGTTACATCCCTAACTAACTATGGCTACACCTTC. Translated: CASSQVTSLTNYGYTF.

The chain carries TRBV9 and TRBJ2-2; unclear D gene. The CDR3 covers 13 residues. The V gene's germline CDR1 is SGDLS and CDR2 YYNGEE. Trimming stripped 4 bases from V and 3 bases from J, with 7 bases between. DNA for the CDR3: TGTGCCAGCAGCCCAGCCCACACCGGGGAGCTGTTTTTT. This gives the protein CASSPAHTGELFF.

V is TRBV2 and J is TRBJ2-3; possibly TRBD1 or TRBD2 for D (5 bases each). With 6 bases removed from V and 5 bases from J, the gap between germline ends came to 21 bases. Germline lookup yields CDR1 SNHLY and CDR2 FYNNEI. This CDR3 has 16 amino acids. In nucleotides, the CDR3 is TGTGCCAGCAGGGGGCTAGCCAGGACGGACCAAGATACGCAGTATTTT. This gives the protein CASRGLARTDQDTQYF. Filled out from reference TRBV2 and TRBJ2-3, the complete variable domain reads EPEVTQTPSHQVTQMGQEVILRCVPISNHLYFYWYRQILGQKVEFLVSFYNNEISEKSEIFDDQFSVERPDGSNFTLKIRSTKLEDSAMYFCASRGLARTDQDTQYFGPGTRLTVL.